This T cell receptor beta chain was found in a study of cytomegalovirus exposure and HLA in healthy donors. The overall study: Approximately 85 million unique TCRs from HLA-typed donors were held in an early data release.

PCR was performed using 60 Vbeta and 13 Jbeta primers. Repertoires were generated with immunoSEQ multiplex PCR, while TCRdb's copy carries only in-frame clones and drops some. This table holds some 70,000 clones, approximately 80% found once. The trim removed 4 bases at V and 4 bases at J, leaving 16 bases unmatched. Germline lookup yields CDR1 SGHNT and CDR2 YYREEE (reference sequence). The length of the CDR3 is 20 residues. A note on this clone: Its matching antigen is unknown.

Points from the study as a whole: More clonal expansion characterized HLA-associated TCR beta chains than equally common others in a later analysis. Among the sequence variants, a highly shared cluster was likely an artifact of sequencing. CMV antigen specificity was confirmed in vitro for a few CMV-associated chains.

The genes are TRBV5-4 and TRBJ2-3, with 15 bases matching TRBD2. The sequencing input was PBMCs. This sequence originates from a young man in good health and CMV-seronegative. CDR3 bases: TGTGCCAGCAGCAACAGGGGACTAGCGGGGGGCCGATATACTCCAGATACGCAGTATTTT. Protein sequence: CASSNRGLAGGRYTPDTQYF. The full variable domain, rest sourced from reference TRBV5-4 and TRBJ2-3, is ETGVTQSPTHLIKTRGQQVTLRCSSQSGHNTVSWYQQALGQGPQFIFQYYREEENGRGNFPPRFSGLQFPNYSSELNVNALELDDSALYLCASSNRGLAGGRYTPDTQYFGPGTRLTVL.